This T cell receptor (beta chain) was recovered during a study of blood T cell repertoires in COVID-19. Sequencing was performed with immunoSEQ multiplex PCR; in TCRdb, only in-frame clones are kept and a portion is missing. Of a few hundred thousand clones in the sample, approximately 90% were seen once. Sequencing was carried out using peripheral blood. The clonotype originates from a woman between 45 and 65 years old with active or convalescent COVID-19.

The CDR3 loop is CATSGGGGSTQYF. In DNA form, the CDR3 reads TGTGCCACCAGTGGGGGCGGGGGGAGTACGCAGTATTTT. V and J are TRBV24-1 and TRBJ2-3, with TRBD2 identical over 8 bases. Germline CDR1 KGHDR, CDR2 SFDVKD. The junction had 5 bases not matched to a gene; V was cut back by 5 bases and J by 8 bases. The CDR3 runs to 13 residues.